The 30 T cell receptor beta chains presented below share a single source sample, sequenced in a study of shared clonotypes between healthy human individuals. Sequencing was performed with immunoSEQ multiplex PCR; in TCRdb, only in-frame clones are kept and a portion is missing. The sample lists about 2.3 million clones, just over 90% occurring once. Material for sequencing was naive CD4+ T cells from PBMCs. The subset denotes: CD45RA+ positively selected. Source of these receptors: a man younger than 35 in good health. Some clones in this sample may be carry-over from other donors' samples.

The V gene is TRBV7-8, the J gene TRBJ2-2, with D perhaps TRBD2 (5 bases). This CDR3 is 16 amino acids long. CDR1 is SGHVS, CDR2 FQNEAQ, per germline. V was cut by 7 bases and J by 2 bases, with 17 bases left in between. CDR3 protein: CASTLLPGTNTGELFF. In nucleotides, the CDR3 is TGTGCCAGCACCTTGCTACCGGGAACCAACACCGGGGAGCTGTTTTTT.

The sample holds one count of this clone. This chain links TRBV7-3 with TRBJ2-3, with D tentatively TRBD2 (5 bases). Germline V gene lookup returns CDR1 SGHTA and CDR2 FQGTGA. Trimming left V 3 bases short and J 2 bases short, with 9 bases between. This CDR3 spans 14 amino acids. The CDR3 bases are TGTGCCAGCAGCTTCGACTACAACACAGATACGCAGTATTTT. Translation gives CASSFDYNTDTQYF. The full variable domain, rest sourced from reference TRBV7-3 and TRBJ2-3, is GAGVSQTPSNKVTEKGKYVELRCDPISGHTALYWYRQSLGQGPEFLIYFQGTGAADDSGLPNDRFFAVRPEGSVSTLKIQRTERGDSAVYLCASSFDYNTDTQYFGPGTRLTVL.

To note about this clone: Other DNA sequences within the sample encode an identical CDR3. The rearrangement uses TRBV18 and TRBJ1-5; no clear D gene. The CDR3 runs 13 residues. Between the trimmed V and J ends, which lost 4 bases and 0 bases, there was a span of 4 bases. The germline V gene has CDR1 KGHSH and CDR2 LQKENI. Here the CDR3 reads CASSQDSNQPQHF. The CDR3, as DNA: TGTGCCAGCTCACAGGATAGCAATCAGCCCCAGCATTTT.

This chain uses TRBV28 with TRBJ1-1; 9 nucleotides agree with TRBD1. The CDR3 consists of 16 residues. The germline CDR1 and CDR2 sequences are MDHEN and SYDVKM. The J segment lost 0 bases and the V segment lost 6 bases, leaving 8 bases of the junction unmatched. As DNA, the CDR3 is TGTGCCAGCAGAATAGGACAGGGGAGGTTGAACACTGAAGCTTTCTTT. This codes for CASRIGQGRLNTEAFF.

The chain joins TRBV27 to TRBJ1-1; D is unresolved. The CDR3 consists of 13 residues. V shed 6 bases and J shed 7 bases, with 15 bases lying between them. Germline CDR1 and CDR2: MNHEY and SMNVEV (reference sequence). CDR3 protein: CASSSTPHLEAFF. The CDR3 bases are TGTGCCAGCAGCTCCACCCCCCACCTTGAAGCTTTCTTT.

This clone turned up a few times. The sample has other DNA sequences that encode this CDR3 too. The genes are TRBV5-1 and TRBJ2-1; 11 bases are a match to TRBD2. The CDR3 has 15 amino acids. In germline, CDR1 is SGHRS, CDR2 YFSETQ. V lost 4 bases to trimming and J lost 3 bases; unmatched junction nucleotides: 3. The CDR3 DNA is TGCGCCAGCAGCACGGGACTAGCGGACTACAATGAGCAGTTCTTC. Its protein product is CASSTGLADYNEQFF.

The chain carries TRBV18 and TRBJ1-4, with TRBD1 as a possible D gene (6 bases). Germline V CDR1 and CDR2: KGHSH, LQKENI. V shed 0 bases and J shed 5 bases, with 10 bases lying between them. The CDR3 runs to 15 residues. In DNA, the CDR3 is TGTGCCAGCTCACCACCGGCAGGGGTAAATGAAAAACTGTTTTTT. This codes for CASSPPAGVNEKLFF.

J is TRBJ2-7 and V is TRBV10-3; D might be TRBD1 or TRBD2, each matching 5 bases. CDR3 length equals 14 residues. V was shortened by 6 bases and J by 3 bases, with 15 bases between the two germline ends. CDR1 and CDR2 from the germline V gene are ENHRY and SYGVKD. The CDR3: CAIRTTGTGYEQYF. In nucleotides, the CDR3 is TGTGCCATCAGGACGACCGGGACCGGCTACGAGCAGTACTTC.

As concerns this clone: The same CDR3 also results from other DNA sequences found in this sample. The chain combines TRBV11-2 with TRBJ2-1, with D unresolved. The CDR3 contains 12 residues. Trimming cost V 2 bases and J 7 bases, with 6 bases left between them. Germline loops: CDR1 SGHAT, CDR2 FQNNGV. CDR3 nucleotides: TGTGCCAGCAGCTTACTGGGGAATGAGCAGTTCTTC. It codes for CASSLLGNEQFF.

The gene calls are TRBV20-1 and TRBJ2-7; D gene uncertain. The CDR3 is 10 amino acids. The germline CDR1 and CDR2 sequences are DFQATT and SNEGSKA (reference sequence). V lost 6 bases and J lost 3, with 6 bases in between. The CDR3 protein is CSAILYEQYF. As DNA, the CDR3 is TGCAGTGCCATTCTCTACGAGCAGTACTTC.

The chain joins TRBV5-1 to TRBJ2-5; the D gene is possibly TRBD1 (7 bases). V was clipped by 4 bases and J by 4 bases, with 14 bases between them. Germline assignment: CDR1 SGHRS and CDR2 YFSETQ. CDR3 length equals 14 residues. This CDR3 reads CASSMIQGGETQYF. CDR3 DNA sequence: TGCGCCAGCAGCATGATCCAGGGGGGAGAGACCCAGTACTTC. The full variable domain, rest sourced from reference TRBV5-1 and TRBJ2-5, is KAGVTQTPRYLIKTRGQQVTLSCSPISGHRSVSWYQQTPGQGLQFLFEYFSETQRNKGNFPGRFSGRQFSNSRSEMNVSTLELGDSALYLCASSMIQGGETQYFGPGTRLLVL.

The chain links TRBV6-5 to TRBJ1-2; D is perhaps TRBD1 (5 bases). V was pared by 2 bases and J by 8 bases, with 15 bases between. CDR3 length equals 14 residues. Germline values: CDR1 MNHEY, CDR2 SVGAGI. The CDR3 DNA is TGTGCCAGCAGTTACGGGGCAGCGACAACGGGCTACACCTTC. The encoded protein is CASSYGAATTGYTF.

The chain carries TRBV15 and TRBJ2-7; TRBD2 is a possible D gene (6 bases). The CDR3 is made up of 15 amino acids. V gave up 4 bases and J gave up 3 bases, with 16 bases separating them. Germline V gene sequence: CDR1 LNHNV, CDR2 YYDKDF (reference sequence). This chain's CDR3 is CATSTETRHIYEQYF. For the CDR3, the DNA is TGTGCCACCAGCACCGAGACTAGACACATCTACGAGCAGTACTTC.

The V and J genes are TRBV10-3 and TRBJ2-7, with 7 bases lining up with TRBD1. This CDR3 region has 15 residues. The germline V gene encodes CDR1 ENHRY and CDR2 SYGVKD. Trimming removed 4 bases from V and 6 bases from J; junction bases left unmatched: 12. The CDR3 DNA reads TGTGCCATCAGTGGAATACAGGGGTTCCCCCCCGAGCAGTACTTC. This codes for CAISGIQGFPPEQYF.

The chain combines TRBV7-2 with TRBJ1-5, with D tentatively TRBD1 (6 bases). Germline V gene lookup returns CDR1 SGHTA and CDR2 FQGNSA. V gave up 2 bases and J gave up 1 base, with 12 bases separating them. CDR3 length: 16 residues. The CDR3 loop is CASSLLGGLSNQPQHF. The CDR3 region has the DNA TGTGCCAGCAGCTTACTCGGGGGGCTGAGCAATCAGCCCCAGCATTTT.

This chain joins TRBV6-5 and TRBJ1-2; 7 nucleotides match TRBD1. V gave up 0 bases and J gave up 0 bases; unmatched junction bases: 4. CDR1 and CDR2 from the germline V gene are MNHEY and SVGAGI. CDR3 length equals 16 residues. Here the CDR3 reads CASSYSGTATNYGYTF. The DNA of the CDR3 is TGTGCCAGCAGTTACTCCGGGACAGCCACTAACTATGGCTACACCTTC.

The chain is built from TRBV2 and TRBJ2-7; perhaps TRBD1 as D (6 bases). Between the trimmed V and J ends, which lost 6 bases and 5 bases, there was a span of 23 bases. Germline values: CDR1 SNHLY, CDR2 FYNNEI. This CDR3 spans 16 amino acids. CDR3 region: CASSANRVTGPDEQYF. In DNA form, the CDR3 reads TGTGCCAGCAGCGCAAACAGGGTCACGGGACCGGACGAGCAGTACTTC.

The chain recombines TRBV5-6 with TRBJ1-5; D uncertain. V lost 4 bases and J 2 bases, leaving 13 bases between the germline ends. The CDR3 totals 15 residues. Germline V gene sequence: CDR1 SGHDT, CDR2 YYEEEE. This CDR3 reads CASSSRRAGNQPQHF. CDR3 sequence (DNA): TGTGCCAGCAGCAGCAGACGGGCGGGCAATCAGCCCCAGCATTTT. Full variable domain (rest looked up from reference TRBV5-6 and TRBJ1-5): DAGVTQSPTHLIKTRGQQVTLRCSPKSGHDTVSWYQQALGQGPQFIFQYYEEEERQRGNFPDRFSGHQFPNYSSELNVNALLLGDSALYLCASSSRRAGNQPQHFGDGTRLSIL.

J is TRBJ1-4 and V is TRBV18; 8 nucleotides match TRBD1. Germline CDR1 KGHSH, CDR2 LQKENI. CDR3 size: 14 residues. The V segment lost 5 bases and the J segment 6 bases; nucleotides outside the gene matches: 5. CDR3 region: CASSWDRLHEKLFF. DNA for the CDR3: TGTGCCAGCTCATGGGACAGGCTCCATGAAAAACTGTTTTTT.

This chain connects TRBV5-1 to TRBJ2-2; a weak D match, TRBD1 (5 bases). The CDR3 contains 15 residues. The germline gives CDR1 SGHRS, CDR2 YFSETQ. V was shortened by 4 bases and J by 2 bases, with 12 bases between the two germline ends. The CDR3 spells CASSPVDSNTGELFF. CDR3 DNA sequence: TGCGCCAGCAGCCCTGTCGACAGCAACACCGGGGAGCTGTTTTTT.

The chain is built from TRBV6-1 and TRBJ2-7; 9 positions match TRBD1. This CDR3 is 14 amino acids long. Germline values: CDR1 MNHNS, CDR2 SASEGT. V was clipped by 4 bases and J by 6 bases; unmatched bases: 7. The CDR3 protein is CASSGRDRAGEQYF. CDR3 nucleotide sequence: TGTGCCAGCAGTGGGCGGGACAGGGCGGGCGAGCAGTACTTC.

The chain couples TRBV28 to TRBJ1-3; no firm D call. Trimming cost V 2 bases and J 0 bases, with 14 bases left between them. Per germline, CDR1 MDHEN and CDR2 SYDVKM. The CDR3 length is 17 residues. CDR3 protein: CASSLVSGGASGNTIYF. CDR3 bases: TGTGCCAGCAGTTTAGTGAGCGGCGGCGCCTCTGGAAACACCATATATTTT.

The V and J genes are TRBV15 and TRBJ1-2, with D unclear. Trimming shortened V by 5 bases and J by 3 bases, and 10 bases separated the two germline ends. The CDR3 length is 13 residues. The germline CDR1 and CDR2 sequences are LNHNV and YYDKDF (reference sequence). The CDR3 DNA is TGTGCCACCAGCTACTCGGGAGACTATGGCTACACCTTC. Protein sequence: CATSYSGDYGYTF.

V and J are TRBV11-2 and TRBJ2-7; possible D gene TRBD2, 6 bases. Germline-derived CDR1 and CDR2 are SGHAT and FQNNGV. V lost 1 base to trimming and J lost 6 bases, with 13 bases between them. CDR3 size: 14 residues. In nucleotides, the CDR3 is TGTGCCAGCAGCTTAGTCAGGGACTGGGCCGAGCAGTACTTC. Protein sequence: CASSLVRDWAEQYF.

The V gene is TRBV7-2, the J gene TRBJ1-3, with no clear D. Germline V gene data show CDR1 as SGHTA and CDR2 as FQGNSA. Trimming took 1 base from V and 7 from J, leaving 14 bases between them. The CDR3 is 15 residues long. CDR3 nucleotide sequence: TGTGCCAGCAGCTTAGGGGTCGGTGTGTGGAACACCATATATTTT. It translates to CASSLGVGVWNTIYF.

CDR3: CASSPLGADYGYTF. CDR3 nucleotides: TGTGCCAGCAGCCCCCTGGGGGCCGACTATGGCTACACCTTC. The chain carries TRBV9 and TRBJ1-2, with TRBD1 as a possible D gene (6 bases). The CDR3 extends over 14 amino acids. The germline V gene has CDR1 SGDLS and CDR2 YYNGEE. The germline V and J ends were trimmed by 4 bases and 3 bases, with 13 bases remaining between them.

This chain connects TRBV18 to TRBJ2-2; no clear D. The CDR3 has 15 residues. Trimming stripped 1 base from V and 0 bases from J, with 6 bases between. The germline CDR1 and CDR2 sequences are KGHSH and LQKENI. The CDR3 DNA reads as TGTGCCAGCTCACCACAGAGTACGAACACCGGGGAGCTGTTTTTT. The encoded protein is CASSPQSTNTGELFF.

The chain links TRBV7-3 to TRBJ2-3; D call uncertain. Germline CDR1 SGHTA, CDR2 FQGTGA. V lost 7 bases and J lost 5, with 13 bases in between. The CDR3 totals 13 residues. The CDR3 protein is CASTQSPGDTQYF. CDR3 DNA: TGTGCCAGCACACAGAGCCCGGGAGATACGCAGTATTTT.

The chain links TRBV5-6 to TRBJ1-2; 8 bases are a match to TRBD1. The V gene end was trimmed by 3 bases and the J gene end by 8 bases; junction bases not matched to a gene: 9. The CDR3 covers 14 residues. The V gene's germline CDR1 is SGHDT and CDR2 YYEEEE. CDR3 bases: TGTGCCAGCAGCTCCAGGGGGCTTGATGTAGGCTACACCTTC. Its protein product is CASSSRGLDVGYTF.

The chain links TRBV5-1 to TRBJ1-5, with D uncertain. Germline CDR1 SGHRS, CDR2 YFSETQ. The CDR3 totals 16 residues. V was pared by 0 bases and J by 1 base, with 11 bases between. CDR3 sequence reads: CASSLGGGPSNQPQHF. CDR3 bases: TGCGCCAGCAGCTTGGGCGGAGGCCCCAGCAATCAGCCCCAGCATTTT.